Listed here are 23 T cell receptor beta chains from one sample, sequenced in a study of identical twins. TCRdb processed the 5' RACE reads anew with MiXCR; each CDR3 protein has one entry. The sample has around 1.7 million distinct CDR3 sequences, about 32% seen once. The sequencing input was cord blood. The origin of the receptors is a newborn girl in good health.

Comment on this clonotype: One junction end disagrees with the germline gene, perhaps due to a read error. The genes are TRBV6-2 or TRBV6-3 and TRBJ2-3; possible D gene TRBD1, 5 bases. Germline V gene data show CDR1 as MNHEY and CDR2 as SVGEGT. CDR3 length equals 14 residues. CDR3 DNA: TGTGCCAGCAGTTACGACAGAGCCACAAATACGCAGTATTTT. Protein: CASSYDRATNTQYF.

This clonotype was seen a handful of times. The chain is built from TRBV5-1 and TRBJ2-3; 9 bases align to TRBD2. There are 15 residues in the CDR3. Germline V gene data show CDR1 as SGHRS and CDR2 as YFSETQ. Trimming took 2 bases from V and 5 from J; bases not matched to a gene: 6. In nucleotides, the CDR3 is TGCGCCAGCAGCTTAGGCGGGGGGGCGGAAGATACGCAGTATTTT. It encodes CASSLGGGAEDTQYF.

In its sample, this clonotype was seen a few times. The chain links TRBV5-1 to TRBJ2-4; 14 bases line up with TRBD2. The CDR3 extends over 14 amino acids. The germline V gene encodes CDR1 SGHRS and CDR2 YFSETQ. The trim removed 0 bases at V and 15 bases at J, leaving 5 bases unmatched. The CDR3, as DNA: TGCGCCAGCAGCTTGGTGGGACTAGCGGGAGTTTGGTACTTC. Translating it yields CASSLVGLAGVWYF.

The rearrangement uses TRBV28 and TRBJ2-4; 10 positions match TRBD1. This CDR3 has 17 residues. V lost 3 bases, J lost 2 bases, and 7 bases stayed unmatched. Germline V lookup: CDR1 MDHEN, CDR2 SYDVKM. The chain's CDR3 is CASSFMGQGTTKNIQYF. Written as DNA, the CDR3 is TGTGCCAGCAGTTTCATGGGACAGGGGACGACCAAAAACATTCAGTACTTC.

A remark on this clonotype: The junction does not match germline at one end; this may be a read error. The chain is built from TRBV27 and TRBJ2-7; TRBD2 might be the D (6 bases). The CDR3 is 14 residues long. The V gene's germline CDR1 is MNHEY and CDR2 SMNVEV (reference sequence). The CDR3 DNA follows: TGTGCCTGCAGTTTGACTAGTAGGGCCTACGAGCAGTACTTT. Protein product: CACSLTSRAYEQYF.

This clonotype was counted once. A clone one base away is much larger, so this may be a read error. V and J are TRBV12-3 or TRBV12-4 and TRBJ2-7, with unresolved D. Trimming took 1 base from V and 5 from J, leaving 9 bases between them. This CDR3 has 13 residues. CDR3 sequence reads: CASSLDRYHEQYF. The CDR3 coding sequence is TGTGCCAGCAGTTTAGACAGATACCACGAGCAGTACTTC.

The table lists this clonotype with a few counts. This chain connects TRBV6-2 or TRBV6-3 to TRBJ2-3; 9 nucleotides align to TRBD2. CDR3 length: 14 residues. CDR1 is MNHEY and CDR2 is SVGEGT in the germline V gene. Unmatched junction bases numbered 2, after V lost 7 bases and J lost 0 bases. Written as DNA, the CDR3 is TGTGCCAGCACGACTAGCGGTAGCACAGATACGCAGTATTTT. It is translated as CASTTSGSTDTQYF.

This clonotype occurred many times. The chain combines TRBV2 with TRBJ2-5; D might be TRBD1 (5 bases). Germline V lookup: CDR1 SNHLY, CDR2 FYNNEI. The V end was cut by 4 bases, the J end by 1 base, with 7 bases between. This CDR3 has 13 residues. CDR3 region: CASSGTLQETQYF. CDR3 coding DNA: TGTGCCAGCAGTGGGACACTCCAAGAGACCCAGTACTTC.

The chain joins TRBV20-1 to TRBJ2-1; 10 positions agree with TRBD2. J was trimmed by 4 bases and V by 3 bases; bases with no gene match: 3. The CDR3 has 14 amino acids. Germline V gene lookup returns CDR1 DFQATT and CDR2 SNEGSKA (reference sequence). As DNA, the CDR3 is TGCAGTGCTAGGAATAGCGGGGGGTACAATGAGCAGTTCTTC. Encoded protein: CSARNSGGYNEQFF.

This rearrangement joins TRBV20-1 to TRBJ2-5; the D gene is possibly TRBD1 (6 bases). Trimming removed 6 bases at V and 1 base at J, with 18 bases between. Germline lookup yields CDR1 DFQATT and CDR2 SNEGSKA (reference sequence). The CDR3 loop spans 15 amino acids. The CDR3 DNA follows: TGCAGTGCGTTGCCGGGACACTTCCTCCAAGAGACCCAGTACTTC. Translation gives CSALPGHFLQETQYF.

This chain links TRBV6-5 with TRBJ2-5, with a weak D call TRBD2 (6 bases). With 2 bases removed from V and 2 bases from J, the gap between germline ends came to 12 bases. There are 15 residues in the CDR3. Looked up from germline, CDR1 is MNHEY and CDR2 is SVGAGI. CDR3: CASSYPRDLQETQYF. The DNA of the CDR3 is TGTGCCAGCAGTTACCCCCGGGACTTACAAGAGACCCAGTACTTC.

The genes are TRBV3-1 and TRBJ1-1, with no clear D. CDR3 length: 14 residues. Germline-derived CDR1 and CDR2 are LGHDT and YNNKEL (reference sequence). V lost 1 base and J 5 bases, leaving 11 bases between the germline ends. Here the CDR3 reads CASSQGEGWTEAFF. The CDR3 DNA sequence: TGTGCCAGCAGCCAAGGGGAGGGTTGGACTGAAGCTTTCTTT.

The count of this clonotype is one. The genes are TRBV28 and TRBJ2-4; TRBD2 aligns across 8 bases. The closer fit of TRBJ2-7 to the DNA end suggests the J call may be wrong. The V gene's germline CDR1 is MDHEN and CDR2 SYDVKM. The CDR3 extends over 17 amino acids. The CDR3 nucleotides are TGTGCCAGCAGTTCCACCTTACAGCGGGAGAAGGGTTACGAGCAGTACTTC. Translating it yields CASSSTLQREKGYEQYF.

This clonotype appeared a few times. The rearrangement joins TRBV18 to TRBJ1-6, with a weak D call TRBD1 (5 bases). Germline lookup yields CDR1 KGHSH and CDR2 LQKENI. V dropped 6 bases and J dropped 1 base, with 16 bases sitting between them. The CDR3 has 17 residues. The CDR3 nucleotides read TGTGCCAGCTCCCTCGGACAACAGACGTCCTATAATTCACCCCTCCACTTT. Translating gives CASSLGQQTSYNSPLHF.

The V gene is TRBV20-1, the J gene TRBJ2-1; 9 bases agree with TRBD1. The CDR3 has 16 residues. Germline V gives CDR1 DFQATT, CDR2 SNEGSKA (reference sequence). V gave up 2 bases and J gave up 10 bases; unmatched junction bases: 15. Here the CDR3 reads CSARPSPGQGGGEQFF. The CDR3, as DNA: TGCAGTGCTAGACCTTCCCCGGGACAGGGAGGGGGGGAGCAGTTCTTC.

This chain joins TRBV6-5 and TRBJ2-3; D is possibly TRBD2 (5 bases). Germline CDR1 MNHEY, CDR2 SVGAGI. The CDR3 sequence is 14 residues long. V lost 2 bases and J lost 7, with 13 bases in between. The CDR3 sequence is CASSYHSRGNTQYF. The CDR3 DNA reads TGTGCCAGCAGTTACCACAGTAGAGGGAATACGCAGTATTTT.

This sequence joins TRBV20-1 and TRBJ2-3, with 8 bases matching TRBD1. J gave up 5 bases and V 5 bases, and 9 bases lay outside the gene matches. Germline CDR1 DFQATT, CDR2 SNEGSKA (reference sequence). This CDR3 comprises 14 residues. CDR3 in DNA: TGCAGTGCTCTCGACAGGGGCGCGGGAGATACGCAGTATTTT. It translates to CSALDRGAGDTQYF.

The chain uses TRBV2 and TRBJ2-7; a weak D match, TRBD1 (6 bases). The J call may be in error: the DNA end matches TRBJ2-5 better. Germline loops: CDR1 SNHLY, CDR2 FYNNEI. The CDR3 covers 15 residues. The CDR3: CASSRITGRGETQYF. As DNA, the CDR3 is TGTGCCAGCAGCCGAATCACAGGGCGAGGAGAGACCCAGTACTTC.

As concerns this clonotype: The junction and the germline gene differ at one end; a read error may be behind it. The gene calls are TRBV19 and TRBJ2-7; 10 bases line up with TRBD2. The germline gives CDR1 LNHDA, CDR2 SQIVND (reference sequence). This CDR3 region has 14 residues. The DNA for the CDR3 is TGTGCCAGTAGTATCGCTAGCGGGAGCTACGAGCCGTACTTC. It codes for CASSIASGSYEPYF.

This clonotype has a handful of counts. The J gene is TRBJ2-6, the V gene TRBV5-1, with D uncertain. V was clipped by 0 bases and J by 0 bases, with 7 bases between them. Germline V gene lookup returns CDR1 SGHRS and CDR2 YFSETQ. The CDR3 has 16 amino acids. CDR3 protein: CASSLAAHSGANVLTF. CDR3 DNA: TGCGCCAGCAGCTTGGCTGCGCACTCTGGGGCCAACGTCCTGACTTTC. Filled out from reference TRBV5-1 and TRBJ2-6, the complete variable domain reads KAGVTQTPRYLIKTRGQQVTLSCSPISGHRSVSWYQQTPGQGLQFLFEYFSETQRNKGNFPGRFSGRQFSNSRSEMNVSTLELGDSALYLCASSLAAHSGANVLTFGAGSRLTVL.

This clonotype was observed a few times. The V call is TRBV6-5, the J call TRBJ2-7; D ambiguous. This CDR3 spans 14 amino acids. In germline, CDR1 is MNHEY, CDR2 SVGAGI. V lost 2 bases and J lost 1, with 9 bases in between. The CDR3 spells CASSYALGSYEQYF. CDR3 nucleotides: TGTGCCAGCAGTTACGCCCTAGGGTCCTACGAGCAGTACTTC.

This clonotype was seen repeatedly, ten times or more. The DNA of the CDR3 is TGTGCCATCAGTGACGGGAATCAGCCCCAGCATTTT. Translating it yields CAISDGNQPQHF. The V call is TRBV10-3, the J call TRBJ1-5; D unresolved. This CDR3 has 12 amino acids. The germline gives CDR1 ENHRY, CDR2 SYGVKD. V was pared by 3 bases and J by 4 bases, with 4 bases between.

The chain recombines TRBV12-3 or TRBV12-4 with TRBJ2-4; tentatively, D is TRBD1 (6 bases). The CDR3 sequence is 14 residues long. V lost 6 bases, J lost 6 bases, and 15 bases lay in between. The CDR3 loop is CASSPRDTLNIQYF. DNA of the CDR3: TGTGCCAGCAGCCCAAGGGACACCCTAAACATTCAGTACTTC.